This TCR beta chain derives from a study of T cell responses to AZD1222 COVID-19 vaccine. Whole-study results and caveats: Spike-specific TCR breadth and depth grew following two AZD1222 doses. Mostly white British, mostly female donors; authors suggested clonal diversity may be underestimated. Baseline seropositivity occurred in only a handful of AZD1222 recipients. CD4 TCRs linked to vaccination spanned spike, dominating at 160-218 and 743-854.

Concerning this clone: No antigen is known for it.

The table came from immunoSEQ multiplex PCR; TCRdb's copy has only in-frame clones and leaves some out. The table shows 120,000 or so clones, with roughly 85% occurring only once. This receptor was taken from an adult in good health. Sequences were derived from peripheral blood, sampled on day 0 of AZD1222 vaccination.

CDR3 sequence: CASSSTSGKVQETQYF. In DNA form, the CDR3 reads TGTGCCAGCAGCTCGACTAGCGGCAAGGTACAAGAGACCCAGTACTTC. The rearrangement links TRBV28 to TRBJ2-5; TRBD2 matches at 9 bases. The ends lost 6 bases at V and 2 bases at J; junction bases unmatched: 10. CDR3 length equals 16 residues. Germline V gene sequence: CDR1 MDHEN, CDR2 SYDVKM.